Each of the 12 T cell receptor beta chains below was sequenced from the same sample in a study of early T cells in non-severe SARS-CoV-2 infection. TCRdb ran MiXCR on the 5' RACE reads and lists one entry per CDR3 protein. The sample has roughly 63,000 distinct CDR3 sequences, approximately 12% seen once. The sequences come from whole blood, collected at baseline. The receptors come from an adult who was a healthcare worker with PCR-confirmed SARS-CoV-2 infection or an uninfected control (not recorded which). The donor label of this sample is uncertain.

V is TRBV12-3 or TRBV12-4 and J is TRBJ2-1; 13 positions agree with TRBD2. J was trimmed by 9 bases and V by 6 bases; bases with no gene match: 8. The CDR3 is made up of 15 amino acids. The CDR3 DNA follows: TGTGCCAGCAGCAAAACTAGCGGGGGGGCGCTTGAGCAGTTCTTC. It is translated as CASSKTSGGALEQFF.

This clonotype has at least ten counts. CDR3 in DNA: TGTGCCAGCAGCCGGGACAGGGCTTTCAGCACTGAAGCTTTCTTT. It specifies CASSRDRAFSTEAFF. The J gene is TRBJ1-1, the V gene TRBV25-1; 9 nucleotides match TRBD1. With 6 bases clipped from V and 4 bases from J, the junction kept 9 bases outside the gene matches. Looked up from germline, CDR1 is MGHDK and CDR2 is SYGVNS. The CDR3 is 15 amino acids.

This clonotype was counted a few times. The chain combines TRBV27 with TRBJ1-1; tentative D call: TRBD1 (5 bases). The CDR3 spans 15 residues. V was trimmed by 8 bases and J by 4 bases, leaving 20 bases between them. The germline V gene encodes CDR1 MNHEY and CDR2 SMNVEV (reference sequence). Here the CDR3 DNA reads TGTGCCAGCTTCACCCCGACCAGGGAGGGCACTGAAGCTTTCTTT. It yields the protein CASFTPTREGTEAFF.

This rearrangement joins TRBV5-5 to TRBJ1-1; 8 bases line up with TRBD1. Germline V gives CDR1 SGHKS, CDR2 YYEKEE (reference sequence). The CDR3 has 13 residues. The V and J ends lost 4 bases and 11 bases, in that order; junction bases with no gene match: 10. In DNA form, the CDR3 reads TGTGCCAGCAGCGCCGACAGGGGCTCATCGGCTTTCTTT. Its protein product is CASSADRGSSAFF.

This clonotype occurred many times. This chain links TRBV29-1 with TRBJ2-1; TRBD2 might be the D (6 bases). V was clipped by 8 bases and J by 10 bases, with 15 bases between them. Germline V gene data show CDR1 as SQVTM and CDR2 as ANQGSEA. The CDR3 runs 11 residues. The CDR3 sequence is CSFALAGEQFF. The CDR3 DNA reads as TGCAGCTTTGCACTCGCGGGGGAGCAGTTCTTC.

This clonotype was counted many times. This chain links TRBV7-6 with TRBJ2-3; 9 bases are a match to TRBD1. CDR3 length: 15 amino acids. Germline V gives CDR1 SGHVS, CDR2 FNYEAQ. V lost 5 bases and J lost 0; bases outside the gene matches: 3. The CDR3 sequence is CASSMTGGSTDTQYF. The CDR3 coding sequence is TGTGCCAGCAGCATGACAGGGGGTAGCACAGATACGCAGTATTTT.

This clonotype was counted ten times or more. The gene calls are TRBV12-3 or TRBV12-4 and TRBJ2-1, with D maybe TRBD2 (6 bases). This CDR3 region has 17 residues. The V gene lost 3 bases and the J gene lost 3 bases, with 18 bases spanning the gap. CDR3 region: CASSFERVWGFYNEQFF. The DNA of the CDR3 is TGTGCCAGCAGTTTTGAGCGGGTGTGGGGCTTCTACAATGAGCAGTTCTTC.

The chain couples TRBV12-3 or TRBV12-4 to TRBJ2-2; 7 nucleotides align to TRBD1. V lost 4 bases and J lost 3; bases outside the gene matches: 2. This CDR3 region has 14 residues. CDR3 protein: CASSSTGYTGELFF. DNA for the CDR3: TGTGCCAGCAGTTCGACAGGGTACACCGGGGAGCTGTTTTTT.

This clonotype occurred many times. The gene calls are TRBV7-9 and TRBJ1-1; D is unresolved. The V end lost 1 base, the J end lost 5 bases, and 5 bases lay between the germline ends. The CDR3 spans 12 residues. The germline gives CDR1 SEHNR, CDR2 FQNEAQ (reference sequence). The CDR3 is CASSLDRTEAFF. For the CDR3, the DNA is TGTGCCAGCAGCTTAGACCGGACTGAAGCTTTCTTT.

This chain joins TRBV24-1 and TRBJ2-1; a possible D gene is TRBD2 (5 bases). V was trimmed by 4 bases and J by 4 bases, leaving 16 bases between them. Germline assignment: CDR1 KGHDR and CDR2 SFDVKD. The CDR3 extends over 16 amino acids. The CDR3 bases are TGTGCCACCAGTGACCAAGTCGGTACGGGATACAATGAGCAGTTCTTC. Its protein is CATSDQVGTGYNEQFF.

Details on this clonotype: One end of the junction varies from germline; a read error may be responsible. The chain combines TRBV12-3 or TRBV12-4 with TRBJ2-6; D uncertain. CDR3 size: 15 residues. The CDR3 DNA follows: TGTCCCAGCAGAACCGAAGACTCTGGGGCCAACGTCCTGACTTTC. Translating it yields CPSRTEDSGANVLTF.

V usage is TRBV6-6 and J usage is TRBJ2-7; TRBD1 agrees at 7 bases. The CDR3 extends over 15 amino acids. Germline CDR1 reads MNHNY; CDR2 reads SVGAGI (reference sequence). J was trimmed by 6 bases and V by 6 bases; bases with no gene match: 14. Here the CDR3 DNA reads TGTGCCAGCAGGCATTCCGGGACAGAATACGTCGAGCAGTACGTC. Amino acids: CASRHSGTEYVEQYV.